Following are 13 T cell receptor beta chains from one sample sequenced in a study of spatial heterogeneity in lung cancer. Time point denoted: sample taken at primary tumor resection. TCRdb reprocessed the 5' RACE reads with MiXCR, giving one entry per CDR3 protein. Among roughly 25,000 distinct CDR3 sequences listed, roughly 4.7% were seen once. The material was PBMCs, obtained at surgery. These receptors were obtained from a male donor with early-stage non-small cell lung cancer.

This clonotype was seen repeatedly, ten times or more. CDR3: CASSPRGAGVGNEQFF. CDR3 nucleotides: TGTGCCAGCAGCCCCCGAGGAGCGGGAGTGGGCAATGAGCAGTTCTTC. The rearrangement joins TRBV11-2 to TRBJ2-1; the match to TRBD2 covers 8 bases. In germline, CDR1 is SGHAT, CDR2 FQNNGV. The CDR3 runs 16 residues. Unmatched junction bases numbered 12, after V lost 5 bases and J lost 6 bases.

There are many counts of this clonotype. The rearrangement uses TRBV29-1 and TRBJ1-1, with 7 bases lining up with TRBD1. CDR3 length: 13 amino acids. Germline lookup yields CDR1 SQVTM and CDR2 ANQGSEA. V was pared by 7 bases and J by 3 bases, with 8 bases of the junction left unmatched. CDR3: CSAAYRGDTEAFF. CDR3 bases: TGCAGCGCGGCCTACAGGGGCGACACTGAAGCTTTCTTT.

This clonotype was detected a few times. The V and J genes are TRBV3-1 and TRBJ2-5, with 9 positions matching TRBD1. With V trimmed by 3 bases and J by 2 bases, 7 bases remained unmatched. The germline gives CDR1 LGHDT, CDR2 YNNKEL (reference sequence). The CDR3 is 16 amino acids. The CDR3: CASSQAPGTGQETQYF. As DNA, the CDR3 is TGTGCCAGCAGCCAGGCCCCCGGGACAGGGCAAGAGACCCAGTACTTC.

This clonotype was counted many times. This chain's CDR3 is CSATPPGGVVQETQYF. DNA of the CDR3: TGCAGTGCTACCCCCCCTGGTGGTGTGGTCCAAGAGACCCAGTACTTC. The rearrangement uses TRBV20-1 and TRBJ2-5; D is ambiguous. There are 16 residues in the CDR3. Trimming cost V 4 bases and J 1 base, with 19 bases left between them. Germline V gene data show CDR1 as DFQATT and CDR2 as SNEGSKA (reference sequence).

This clonotype was recorded many times. This chain links TRBV5-4 with TRBJ1-1; 7 bases are a match to TRBD1. V was clipped by 4 bases and J by 4 bases; unmatched bases: 7. Germline lookup yields CDR1 SGHNT and CDR2 YYREEE (reference sequence). The CDR3 spans 14 residues. DNA of the CDR3: TGTGCCAGCAGCCCACCAACAGGGGTCACTGAAGCTTTCTTT. Encoded protein: CASSPPTGVTEAFF.

This clonotype was detected ten times or more. The chain combines TRBV24-1 with TRBJ2-1, with D possibly being TRBD2 (5 bases). The CDR3 covers 13 residues. V was cut by 9 bases and J by 0 bases, with 8 bases left in between. CDR1 and CDR2 from the germline V gene are KGHDR and SFDVKD. CDR3 loop: CATGESSYNEQFF. The CDR3 region has the DNA TGTGCCACCGGGGAGAGCTCCTACAATGAGCAGTTCTTC.

This clonotype showed up many times. The chain uses TRBV6-1 and TRBJ2-7; D uncertain. The CDR3 totals 11 residues. Trimming took 11 bases from V and 4 from J, leaving 12 bases between them. Germline CDR1 is MNHNS and CDR2 is SASEGT. CDR3: CASGFGYEQYF. The DNA for the CDR3 is TGTGCCTCCGGTTTTGGGTACGAGCAGTACTTC.

This clonotype was recorded at least ten times. The V call is TRBV20-1, the J call TRBJ2-5, with TRBD2 identical over 9 bases. This CDR3 is built from 16 residues. The V gene's germline CDR1 is DFQATT and CDR2 SNEGSKA (reference sequence). The J segment lost 1 base and the V segment lost 6 bases, leaving 12 bases of the junction unmatched. CDR3 amino acids: CSASSFGLAFQETQYF. Written as DNA, the CDR3 is TGCAGTGCCTCGTCGTTCGGACTAGCGTTCCAAGAGACCCAGTACTTC.

In its sample, this clonotype was seen many times. The chain carries TRBV2 and TRBJ2-1, with 7 bases that match TRBD2. This CDR3 has 12 residues. V lost 8 bases, J lost 6 bases, and 4 bases stayed unmatched. CDR1 SNHLY and CDR2 FYNNEI come from the germline V gene. The chain's CDR3 is CASRREFNEQFF. The DNA of the CDR3 is TGTGCCAGCCGGCGGGAGTTCAATGAGCAGTTCTTC.

There are many counts of this clonotype. This chain links TRBV7-6 with TRBJ2-5, with 8 bases lining up with TRBD1. Germline CDR1 SGHVS, CDR2 FNYEAQ. Losses at the gene ends were 5 bases for V and 5 bases for J; bases not matched to a gene: 10. The CDR3 is 15 amino acids. CDR3 bases: TGTGCCAGCAGCCCCCTCGTGCAGGGGGCGGAGACCCAGTACTTC. Encoded protein: CASSPLVQGAETQYF.

This clonotype is labeled medium-sized. V gene TRBV29-1 combines with J gene TRBJ2-3, with unresolved D. Germline V gives CDR1 SQVTM, CDR2 ANQGSEA. This CDR3 spans 13 amino acids. V was shortened by 4 bases and J by 0 bases, with 8 bases between the two germline ends. CDR3 nucleotides: TGCAGCGTTGTGCAGCCTAGCACAGATACGCAGTATTTT. Translation: CSVVQPSTDTQYF.

This clonotype was observed at least ten times. V is TRBV2 and J is TRBJ2-1; D not certain. The CDR3 runs to 15 residues. Per germline, CDR1 SNHLY and CDR2 FYNNEI. V shed 7 bases and J shed 0 bases, with 13 bases lying between them. The CDR3 nucleotides read TGTGCCAGCACTATGGCCCCAAGCTCCTACAATGAGCAGTTCTTC. Its protein product is CASTMAPSSYNEQFF. Full variable domain (outside the CDR3, taken from reference TRBV2 and TRBJ2-1): EPEVTQTPSHQVTQMGQEVILRCVPISNHLYFYWYRQILGQKVEFLVSFYNNEISEKSEIFDDQFSVERPDGSNFTLKIRSTKLEDSAMYFCASTMAPSSYNEQFFGPGTRLTVL.

This clonotype was recorded a few times. This may be a read error: a much more frequent sequence differs by one nucleotide. This sequence joins TRBV7-2 and TRBJ2-3; no clear D gene. Germline values: CDR1 SGHTA, CDR2 FQGNSA. This CDR3 is built from 13 residues. The CDR3 coding sequence is TGTGTCAGCAGCTTAGCCAGGACAGATACGCAGTATTTT. Translating it yields CVSSLARTDTQYF.